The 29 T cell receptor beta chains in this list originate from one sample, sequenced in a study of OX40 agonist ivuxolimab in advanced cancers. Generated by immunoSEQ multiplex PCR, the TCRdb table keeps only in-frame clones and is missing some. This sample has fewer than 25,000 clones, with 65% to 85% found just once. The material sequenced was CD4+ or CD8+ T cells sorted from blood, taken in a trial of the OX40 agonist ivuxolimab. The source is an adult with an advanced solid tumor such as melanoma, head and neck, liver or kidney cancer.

Written as DNA, the CDR3 is TGTGCCAGCAGCCCGAGCCCCAGCGGAGAAGAGCAGTTCTTC. Translating gives CASSPSPSGEEQFF. This chain uses TRBV7-6 with TRBJ2-1; tentative D call: TRBD2 (5 bases). From germline, CDR1 is SGHVS and CDR2 FNYEAQ. The V gene lost 5 bases and the J gene lost 10 bases, with 18 bases spanning the gap. The CDR3 loop spans 14 amino acids.

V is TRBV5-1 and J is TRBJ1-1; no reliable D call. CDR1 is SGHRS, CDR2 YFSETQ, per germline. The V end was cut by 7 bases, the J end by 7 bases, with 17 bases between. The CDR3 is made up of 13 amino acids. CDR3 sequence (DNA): TGCGCCAGCGAATCCCAAGACACCTATGAAGCTTTCTTT. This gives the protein CASESQDTYEAFF.

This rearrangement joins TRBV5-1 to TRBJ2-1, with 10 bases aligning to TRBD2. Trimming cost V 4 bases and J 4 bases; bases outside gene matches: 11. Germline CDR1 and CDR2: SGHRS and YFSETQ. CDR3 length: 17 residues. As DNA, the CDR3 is TGCGCCAGCAGCCGGAAGGTCGGGACTAGCGTTTACAATGAGCAGTTCTTC. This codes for CASSRKVGTSVYNEQFF. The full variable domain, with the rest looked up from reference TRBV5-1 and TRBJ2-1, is KAGVTQTPRYLIKTRGQQVTLSCSPISGHRSVSWYQQTPGQGLQFLFEYFSETQRNKGNFPGRFSGRQFSNSRSEMNVSTLELGDSALYLCASSRKVGTSVYNEQFFGPGTRLTVL.

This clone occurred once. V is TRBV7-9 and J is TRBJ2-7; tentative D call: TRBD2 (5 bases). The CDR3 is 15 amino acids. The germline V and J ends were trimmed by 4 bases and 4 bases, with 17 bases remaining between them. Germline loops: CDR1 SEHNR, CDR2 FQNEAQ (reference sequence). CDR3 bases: TGTGCCAGCAGCTCCAACAATGCCCCGGGGTACGAGCAGTACTTC. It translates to CASSSNNAPGYEQYF.

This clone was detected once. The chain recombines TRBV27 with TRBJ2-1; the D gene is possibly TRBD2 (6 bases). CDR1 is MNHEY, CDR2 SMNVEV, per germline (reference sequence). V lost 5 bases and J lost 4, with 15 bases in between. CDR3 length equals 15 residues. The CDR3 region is CASSVSLASYNEQFF. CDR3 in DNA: TGTGCCAGCAGTGTTTCCCTAGCGTCGTACAATGAGCAGTTCTTC.

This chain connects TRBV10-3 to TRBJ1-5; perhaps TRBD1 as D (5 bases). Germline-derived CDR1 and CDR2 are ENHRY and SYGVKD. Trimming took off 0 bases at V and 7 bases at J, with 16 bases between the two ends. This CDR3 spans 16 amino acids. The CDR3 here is CAISESGPQGEQPQHF. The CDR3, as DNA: TGTGCCATCAGTGAGTCGGGGCCTCAAGGGGAGCAGCCCCAGCATTTT.

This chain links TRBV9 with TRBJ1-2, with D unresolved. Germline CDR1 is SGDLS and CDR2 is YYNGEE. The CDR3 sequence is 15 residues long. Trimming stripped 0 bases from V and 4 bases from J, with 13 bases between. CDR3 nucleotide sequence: TGTGCCAGCAGCGTAGTCGCCGGGATTGGCTATGGCTACACCTTC. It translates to CASSVVAGIGYGYTF.

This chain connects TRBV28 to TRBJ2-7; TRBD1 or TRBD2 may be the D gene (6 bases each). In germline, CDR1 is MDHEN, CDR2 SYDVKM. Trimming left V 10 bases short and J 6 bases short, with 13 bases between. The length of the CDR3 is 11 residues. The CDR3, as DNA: TGTGCCACCAAGGGGGGAGGCGAGCAGTACTTC. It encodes CATKGGGEQYF.

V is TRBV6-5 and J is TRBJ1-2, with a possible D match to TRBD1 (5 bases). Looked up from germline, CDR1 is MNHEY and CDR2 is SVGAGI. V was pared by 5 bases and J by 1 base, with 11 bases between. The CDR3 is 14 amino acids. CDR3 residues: CASSLGLINYGYTF. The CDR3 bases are TGTGCCAGCAGTCTGGGACTGATTAACTATGGCTACACCTTC.

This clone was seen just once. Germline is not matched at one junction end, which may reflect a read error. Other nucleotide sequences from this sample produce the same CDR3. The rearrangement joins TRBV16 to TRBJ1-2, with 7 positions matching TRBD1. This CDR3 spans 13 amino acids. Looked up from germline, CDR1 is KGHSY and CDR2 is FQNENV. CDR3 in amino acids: CASSQGGGYGYTF. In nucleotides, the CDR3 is TGCGCCAGCAGCCAAGGGGGCGGTTATGGCTACACCTTC. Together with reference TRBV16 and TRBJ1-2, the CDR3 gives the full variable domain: GEEVAQTPKHLVRGEGQKAKLYCAPIKGHSYVFWYQQVLKNEFKFLISFQNENVFDETGMPKERFSAKCLPNSPCSLEIQATKLEDSAVYFCASSQGGGYGYTFGSGTRLTVV.

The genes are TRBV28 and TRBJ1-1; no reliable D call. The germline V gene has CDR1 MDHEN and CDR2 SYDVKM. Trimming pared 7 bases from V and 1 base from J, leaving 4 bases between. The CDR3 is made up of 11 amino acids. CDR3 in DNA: TGTGCCAGCATCTGGAACACTGAAGCTTTCTTT. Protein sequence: CASIWNTEAFF.

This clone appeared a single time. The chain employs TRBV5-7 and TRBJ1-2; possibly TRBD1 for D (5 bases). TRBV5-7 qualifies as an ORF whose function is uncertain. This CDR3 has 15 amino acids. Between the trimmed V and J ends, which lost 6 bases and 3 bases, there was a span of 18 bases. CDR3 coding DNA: TGTGCCAGCACCCTTTCCGGCCGGGGGGACTATGGCTACACCTTC. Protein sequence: CASTLSGRGDYGYTF.

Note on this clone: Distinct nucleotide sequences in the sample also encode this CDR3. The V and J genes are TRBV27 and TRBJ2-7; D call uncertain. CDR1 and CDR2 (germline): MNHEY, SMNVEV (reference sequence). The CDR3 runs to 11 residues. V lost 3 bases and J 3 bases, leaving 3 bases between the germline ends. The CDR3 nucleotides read TGTGCCAGCAGTTTGGGCTACGAGCAGTACTTC. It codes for CASSLGYEQYF.

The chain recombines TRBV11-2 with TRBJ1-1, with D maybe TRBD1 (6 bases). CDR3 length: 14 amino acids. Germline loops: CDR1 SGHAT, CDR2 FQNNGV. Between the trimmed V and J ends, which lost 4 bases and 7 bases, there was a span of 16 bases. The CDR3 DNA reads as TGTGCCAGCAGCTCCCTCTTAGGGGGGATTGAAGCTTTCTTT. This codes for CASSSLLGGIEAFF.

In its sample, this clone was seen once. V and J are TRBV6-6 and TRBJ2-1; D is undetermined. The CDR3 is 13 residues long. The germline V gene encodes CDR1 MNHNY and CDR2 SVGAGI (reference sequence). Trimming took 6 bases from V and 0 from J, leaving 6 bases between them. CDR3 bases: TGTGCCAGCAGGGTTAGCTCCTACAATGAGCAGTTCTTC. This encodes CASRVSSYNEQFF.

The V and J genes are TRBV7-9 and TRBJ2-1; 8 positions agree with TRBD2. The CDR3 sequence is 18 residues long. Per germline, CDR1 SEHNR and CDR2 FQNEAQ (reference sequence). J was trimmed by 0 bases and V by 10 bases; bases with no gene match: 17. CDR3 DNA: TGTGCCATCTCGCTTATAAGCGGGGGCTTTAGCTCCTACAATGAGCAGTTCTTC. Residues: CAISLISGGFSSYNEQFF. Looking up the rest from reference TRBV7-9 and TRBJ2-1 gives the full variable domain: DTGVSQNPRHKITKRGQNVTFRCDPISEHNRLYWYRQTLGQGPEFLTYFQNEAQLEKSRLLSDRFSAERPKGSFSTLEIQRTEQGDSAMYLCAISLISGGFSSYNEQFFGPGTRLTVL.

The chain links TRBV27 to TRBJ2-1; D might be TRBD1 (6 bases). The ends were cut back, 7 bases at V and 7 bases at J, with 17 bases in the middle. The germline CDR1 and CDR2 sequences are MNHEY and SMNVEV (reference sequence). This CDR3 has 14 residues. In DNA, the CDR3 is TGTGCCAGCAATATTGGGGGCGAGTTGAATGAGCAGTTCTTC. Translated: CASNIGGELNEQFF.

CDR3 region: CASSRDIENEKLFF. CDR3 in DNA: TGTGCCAGCAGCAGGGACATAGAAAATGAAAAACTGTTTTTT. The chain is built from TRBV7-9 and TRBJ1-4, with D possibly TRBD1 on 6 matching bases. V was shortened by 5 bases and J by 5 bases, with 12 bases between the two germline ends. Germline loops: CDR1 SEHNR, CDR2 FQNEAQ (reference sequence). This CDR3 spans 14 amino acids.

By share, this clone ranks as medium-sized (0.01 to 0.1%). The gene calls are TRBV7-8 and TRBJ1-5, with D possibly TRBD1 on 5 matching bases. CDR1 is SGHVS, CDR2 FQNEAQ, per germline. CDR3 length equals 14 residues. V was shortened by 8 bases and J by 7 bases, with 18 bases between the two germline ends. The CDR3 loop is CASSLWGVGQPQHF. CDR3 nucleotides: TGTGCCAGCTCACTGTGGGGGGTCGGACAGCCCCAGCATTTT.

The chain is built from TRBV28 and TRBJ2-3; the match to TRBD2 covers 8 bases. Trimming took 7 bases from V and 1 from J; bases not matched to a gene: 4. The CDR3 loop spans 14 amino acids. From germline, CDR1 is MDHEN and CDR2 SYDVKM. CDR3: CASTPTSGTDTQYF. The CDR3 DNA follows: TGTGCCAGCACCCCGACTAGCGGCACAGATACGCAGTATTTT. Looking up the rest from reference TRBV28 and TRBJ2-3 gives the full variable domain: DVKVTQSSRYLVKRTGEKVFLECVQDMDHENMFWYRQDPGLGLRLIYFSYDVKMKEKGDIPEGYSVSREKKERFSLILESASTNQTSMYLCASTPTSGTDTQYFGPGTRLTVL.

CDR3 protein: CASSFEAASYNEQFF. The CDR3 nucleotides are TGTGCCAGCAGCTTTGAGGCGGCTTCCTACAATGAGCAGTTCTTC. The V gene is TRBV5-4, the J gene TRBJ2-1; D call uncertain. The CDR3 has 15 amino acids. Per the germline V gene, CDR1 is SGHNT and CDR2 is YYREEE (reference sequence). V was clipped by 2 bases and J by 1 base, with 10 bases between them.

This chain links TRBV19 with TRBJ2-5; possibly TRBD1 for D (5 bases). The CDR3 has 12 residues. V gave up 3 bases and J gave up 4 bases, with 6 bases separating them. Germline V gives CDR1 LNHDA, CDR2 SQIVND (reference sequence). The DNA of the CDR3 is TGTGCCAGTAGTATTGGGGCAGAGACCCAGTACTTC. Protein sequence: CASSIGAETQYF.

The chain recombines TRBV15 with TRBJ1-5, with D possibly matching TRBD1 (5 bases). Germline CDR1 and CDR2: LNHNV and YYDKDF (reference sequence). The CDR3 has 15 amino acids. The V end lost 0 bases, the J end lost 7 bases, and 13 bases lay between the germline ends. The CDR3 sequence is CATSRDRGARQPQHF. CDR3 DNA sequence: TGTGCCACCAGCAGAGATCGAGGGGCACGGCAGCCCCAGCATTTT. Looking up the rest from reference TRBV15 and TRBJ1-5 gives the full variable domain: DAMVIQNPRYQVTQFGKPVTLSCSQTLNHNVMYWYQQKSSQAPKLLFHYYDKDFNNEADTPDNFQSRRPNTSFCFLDIRSPGLGDTAMYLCATSRDRGARQPQHFGDGTRLSIL.

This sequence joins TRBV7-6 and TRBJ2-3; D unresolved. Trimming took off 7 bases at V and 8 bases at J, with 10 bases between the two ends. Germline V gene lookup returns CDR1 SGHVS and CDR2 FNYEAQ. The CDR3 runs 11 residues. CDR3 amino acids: CASTSLGTQYF. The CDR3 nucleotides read TGTGCCAGCACTTCGTTGGGTACGCAGTATTTT.

The CDR3 spells CASRAQELSNYGYTF. The CDR3 DNA sequence: TGTGCCAGCAGAGCACAGGAACTGTCTAACTATGGCTACACCTTC. The genes are TRBV6-1 and TRBJ1-2; tentatively, D is TRBD1 (5 bases). The germline CDR1 and CDR2 sequences are MNHNS and SASEGT. The CDR3 spans 15 residues. Trimming removed 6 bases from V and 0 bases from J, with 14 bases in between.

CDR3 bases: TGTGCCAGCAGTTTATTCGCCCGGGAATCGTACCCCGAGCAGTACTTC. It yields the protein CASSLFARESYPEQYF. The rearrangement uses TRBV27 and TRBJ2-7; the D gene is possibly TRBD2 (5 bases). The CDR3 extends over 16 amino acids. Germline CDR1 is MNHEY and CDR2 is SMNVEV (reference sequence). Trimming took off 1 base at V and 6 bases at J, with 19 bases between the two ends.

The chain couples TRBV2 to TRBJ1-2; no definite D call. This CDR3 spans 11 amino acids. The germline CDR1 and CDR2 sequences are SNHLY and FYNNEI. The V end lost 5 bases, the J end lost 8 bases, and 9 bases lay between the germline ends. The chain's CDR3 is CASSPGAGYTF. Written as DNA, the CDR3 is TGTGCCAGCAGTCCAGGCGCAGGCTACACCTTC.

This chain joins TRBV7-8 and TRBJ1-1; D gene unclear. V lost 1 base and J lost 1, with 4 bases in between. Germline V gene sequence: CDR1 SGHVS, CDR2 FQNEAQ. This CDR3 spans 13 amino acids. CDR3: CASSLGQNTEAFF. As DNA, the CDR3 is TGTGCCAGCAGCTTAGGACAGAACACTGAAGCTTTCTTT.

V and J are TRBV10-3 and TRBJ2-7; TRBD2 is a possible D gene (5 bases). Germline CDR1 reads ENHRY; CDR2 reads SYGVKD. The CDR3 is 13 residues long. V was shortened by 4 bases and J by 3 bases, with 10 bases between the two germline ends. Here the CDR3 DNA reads TGTGCCATCAGTGTCGGGGTTCTCTACGAGCAGTACTTC. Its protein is CAISVGVLYEQYF.